These 18 T cell receptor beta chains share one sample of origin, sequenced in a study of blood T cell repertoires in COVID-19. The assay was immunoSEQ multiplex PCR, and TCRdb's table has in-frame clones only and misses some. The table shows around 470,000 clones, with around 90% occurring only once. Source material: PBMCs or T cells enriched from blood (not recorded which). Receptors originate from a man younger than 35 who had recovered from COVID-19.

The chain carries TRBV27 and TRBJ1-2; 9 nucleotides match TRBD1. The germline V gene encodes CDR1 MNHEY and CDR2 SMNVEV (reference sequence). Germline trimming cut 5 bases from V and 5 bases from J; bases unmatched to any gene: 18. CDR3 length: 18 residues. The CDR3 bases are TGTGCCAGCAGTCTCCATCCCGAACCGGGACAGGGACAATATGGCTACACCTTC. Translating gives CASSLHPEPGQGQYGYTF.

CDR3 amino acids: CASNAQNRDITDTQYF. The CDR3 DNA follows: TGTGCCAGCAACGCTCAGAACAGGGATATCACAGATACGCAGTATTTT. V is TRBV5-5 and J is TRBJ2-3, with D possibly TRBD1 on 6 matching bases. This CDR3 has 16 residues. The germline V gene encodes CDR1 SGHKS and CDR2 YYEKEE (reference sequence). V lost 6 bases and J lost 2, with 19 bases in between.

This chain joins TRBV7-3 and TRBJ1-1; possible D gene TRBD1, 6 bases. CDR1 and CDR2 (germline): SGHTA, FQGTGA. V lost 6 bases, J lost 1 base, and 9 bases lay in between. The CDR3 covers 13 residues. As DNA, the CDR3 is TGTGCCAGCAGAATAGGGGGGAACACTGAAGCTTTCTTT. Residues: CASRIGGNTEAFF.

This sequence joins TRBV2 and TRBJ2-1, with D hard to call. In germline, CDR1 is SNHLY, CDR2 FYNNEI. The ends were cut back, 3 bases at V and 6 bases at J, with 9 bases in the middle. CDR3 length equals 13 residues. The DNA for the CDR3 is TGTGCCAGCAGTGACAGGTACGCCAATGAGCAGTTCTTC. Protein: CASSDRYANEQFF.

This chain joins TRBV27 and TRBJ2-2, with 11 bases lining up with TRBD2. V shed 5 bases and J 5 bases; nucleotides not matched to a gene: 7. Per germline, CDR1 MNHEY and CDR2 SMNVEV (reference sequence). The CDR3 has 16 residues. The CDR3 protein is CASSPTSGRNTGELFF. The CDR3 DNA reads TGTGCCAGCAGTCCCACTAGCGGGAGAAATACCGGGGAGCTGTTTTTT.

For the CDR3, the DNA is TGTGCCACCAGTGACCCGGGGCGGGAGGCCTACAATGAGCAGTTCTTC. Amino acids: CATSDPGREAYNEQFF. The chain uses TRBV24-1 and TRBJ2-1, with TRBD2 matching 8 bases. Germline V gene lookup returns CDR1 KGHDR and CDR2 SFDVKD. V shed 4 bases, J shed 2 bases, and the junction held 6 bases outside the gene matches. The CDR3 sequence is 16 residues long.

The chain has TRBV11-2 and TRBJ2-7; TRBD1 is a possible D gene (6 bases). This CDR3 is 12 amino acids long. V was clipped by 2 bases and J by 5 bases, with 7 bases between them. The V gene's germline CDR1 is SGHAT and CDR2 FQNNGV. CDR3 loop: CASSLHRDEQYF. The CDR3 bases are TGTGCCAGCAGCTTACACAGGGACGAGCAGTACTTC.

This chain uses TRBV29-1 with TRBJ1-2; 7 positions agree with TRBD1. CDR1 is SQVTM and CDR2 is ANQGSEA in the germline V gene. The CDR3 is 13 residues long. V shed 2 bases and J 7 bases; nucleotides not matched to a gene: 7. The CDR3 here is CSVELTGLGGYTF. Here the CDR3 DNA reads TGCAGCGTTGAACTGACAGGGTTAGGTGGCTACACCTTC.

The chain employs TRBV28 and TRBJ2-2, with D perhaps matching TRBD2 (5 bases). Trimming removed 4 bases from V and 0 bases from J, with 15 bases in between. The CDR3 covers 17 residues. The germline CDR1 and CDR2 sequences are MDHEN and SYDVKM. In DNA form, the CDR3 reads TGTGCCAGCAGTTCCCCCCCCGGGAACCCGAACACCGGGGAGCTGTTTTTT. Translated, it gives CASSSPPGNPNTGELFF.

V usage is TRBV5-1 and J usage is TRBJ2-5; TRBD1 agrees at 10 bases. V was clipped by 5 bases and J by 3 bases; unmatched bases: 7. From germline, CDR1 is SGHRS and CDR2 YFSETQ. CDR3 length equals 15 residues. CDR3 loop: CASSIAGTGEETQYF. In DNA, the CDR3 is TGCGCCAGCAGTATCGCCGGGACAGGGGAAGAGACCCAGTACTTC.

The sample holds one count of this clone. The gene calls are TRBV5-1 and TRBJ2-7; the match to TRBD1 covers 9 bases. The CDR3 totals 14 residues. V gave up 2 bases and J gave up 6 bases; unmatched junction bases: 6. The V gene's germline CDR1 is SGHRS and CDR2 YFSETQ. The CDR3 coding sequence is TGCGCCAGCAGCTTATCGGGACAGGGACCCGAGCAGTACTTC. Translation gives CASSLSGQGPEQYF.

The chain couples TRBV15 to TRBJ2-1; a possible D gene is TRBD2 (5 bases). Germline values: CDR1 LNHNV, CDR2 YYDKDF (reference sequence). Trimming shortened V by 6 bases and J by 7 bases, and 13 bases separated the two germline ends. There are 13 residues in the CDR3. CDR3 region: CATRRPGVNEQFF. The CDR3 DNA reads as TGTGCCACCAGAAGGCCCGGGGTAAATGAGCAGTTCTTC.

V and J are TRBV7-3 and TRBJ2-3; possibly TRBD2 for D (6 bases). The ends were cut back, 4 bases at V and 4 bases at J, with 12 bases in the middle. Germline loops: CDR1 SGHTA, CDR2 FQGTGA. The CDR3 contains 14 residues. The CDR3 coding sequence is TGTGCCAGCAGCTCCGGTGGGGGGTCAGATACGCAGTATTTT. Its protein product is CASSSGGGSDTQYF. Filled out from reference TRBV7-3 and TRBJ2-3, the complete variable domain reads GAGVSQTPSNKVTEKGKYVELRCDPISGHTALYWYRQSLGQGPEFLIYFQGTGAADDSGLPNDRFFAVRPEGSVSTLKIQRTERGDSAVYLCASSSGGGSDTQYFGPGTRLTVL.

The chain joins TRBV20-1 to TRBJ1-4; perhaps TRBD1 as D (5 bases). The CDR3 runs to 13 residues. CDR1 and CDR2 (germline): DFQATT, SNEGSKA (reference sequence). The V gene lost 3 bases and the J gene lost 8 bases, with 13 bases spanning the gap. CDR3 sequence (DNA): TGCAGTGCTAGTCAGGGCGGATGGGAAAAACTGTTTTTT. Its translation: CSASQGGWEKLFF.

The V gene is TRBV28, the J gene TRBJ1-5; D possibly corresponds to TRBD1 (5 bases). Trimming took off 3 bases at V and 6 bases at J, with 12 bases between the two ends. The CDR3 spans 14 residues. Germline V CDR1 and CDR2: MDHEN, SYDVKM. CDR3 DNA sequence: TGTGCCAGCAGTTTCGTGGGCGGGGGTCAGCCCCAGCATTTT. Protein sequence: CASSFVGGGQPQHF.

The chain carries TRBV7-6 and TRBJ2-1, with a possible D match to TRBD1 (7 bases). The CDR3 runs to 16 residues. V was shortened by 5 bases and J by 6 bases, with 20 bases between the two germline ends. From germline, CDR1 is SGHVS and CDR2 FNYEAQ. The DNA of the CDR3 is TGTGCCAGCAGCCTGGAGACAGGGAGGTTGGGCAATGAGCAGTTCTTC. As protein: CASSLETGRLGNEQFF.

The chain is built from TRBV7-9 and TRBJ1-5, with D possibly being TRBD1 (5 bases). Trimming left V 5 bases short and J 1 base short, with 12 bases between. Germline V CDR1 and CDR2: SEHNR, FQNEAQ (reference sequence). There are 15 residues in the CDR3. CDR3 in amino acids: CASSVGGESNQPQHF. The CDR3 coding sequence is TGTGCCAGCAGCGTCGGAGGGGAAAGCAATCAGCCCCAGCATTTT.

The V and J genes are TRBV18 and TRBJ2-1; 7 positions agree with TRBD2. The CDR3 runs 15 residues. Looked up from germline, CDR1 is KGHSH and CDR2 is LQKENI. Germline trimming cut 2 bases from V and 1 base from J; bases unmatched to any gene: 2. The CDR3 loop reads CASSPGGVSYNEQFF. CDR3 DNA: TGTGCCAGCTCACCAGGGGGGGTATCCTACAATGAGCAGTTCTTC.